Below, 30 T cell receptor beta chains from the same sample are listed, as sequenced in a study of molecular identifiers for immune sequencing clone quantification. TCRdb reprocessed the PCR reads via MiXCR and lists one record per CDR3 protein. The table has some 320,000 distinct CDR3 sequences, about a fifth seen once; the top ten hold approximately 0.8%. Sequencing input: naive CD8+ T cells from blood, with Jurkat cell RNA spiked in. Specified subset: FACS-sorted CD8+CD4-CCR7+CD45RA+ naive T cells. These receptors originate from a human donor in good health. Some libraries in this study had Jurkat cell RNA spiked in.

This clonotype was counted at least ten times. The V gene is TRBV6-5, the J gene TRBJ2-2; no clear D gene. The germline gives CDR1 MNHEY, CDR2 SVGAGI. The CDR3 is 13 amino acids. V lost 2 bases, J lost 7 bases, and 8 bases lay in between. The CDR3 DNA sequence: TGTGCCAGCAGTTACGTAAGGGTCGGGGAGCTGTTTTTT. Protein product: CASSYVRVGELFF.

There are a few counts of this clonotype. This chain connects TRBV4-1 to TRBJ2-4; D might be TRBD1 (6 bases). V was cut by 3 bases and J by 8 bases, with 14 bases left in between. Germline loops: CDR1 MGHRA, CDR2 YSYEKL. The CDR3 is made up of 14 amino acids. DNA of the CDR3: TGCGCCAGCAGCCAGGGGGCCTCCCTGGACATTCAGTACTTC. It yields the protein CASSQGASLDIQYF.

This clonotype was found many times. The V gene is TRBV6-2 or TRBV6-3, the J gene TRBJ1-1; 12 nucleotides agree with TRBD1. Germline loops: CDR1 MNHEY, CDR2 SVGEGT. The CDR3 runs 15 residues. With V trimmed by 10 bases and J by 4 bases, 10 bases remained unmatched. The DNA of the CDR3 is TGTGCCATCAAGGGGACAGGGGGCGAAGGCACTGAAGCTTTCTTT. Its protein product is CAIKGTGGEGTEAFF.

To note about this clonotype: A much bigger clone sits one base away, suggesting this may be a read error. V and J are TRBV19 and TRBJ2-7, with D possibly TRBD2 on 5 matching bases. This CDR3 spans 13 amino acids. CDR1 is LNHDA and CDR2 is SQIVND in the germline V gene (reference sequence). The V and J ends lost 1 base and 2 bases respectively, with 6 bases between them. The CDR3 loop is CASSIGAAYEQYF. The CDR3 DNA sequence: TGTGCCAGTAGTATAGGAGCGGCCTACGAGCAGTACTTC.

This clonotype was recorded many times. The V gene is TRBV12-5, the J gene TRBJ2-5; maybe TRBD2 (5 bases). The CDR3 totals 17 residues. Trimming removed 0 bases from V and 0 bases from J, with 14 bases in between. Germline-derived CDR1 and CDR2 are LGHNT and FRNRAP. CDR3 amino acids: CASGLVLGGGNQETQYF. DNA for the CDR3: TGTGCTAGTGGTTTGGTACTAGGTGGAGGAAACCAAGAGACCCAGTACTTC.

This clonotype was recorded a few times. The chain carries TRBV27 and TRBJ2-3; D is possibly TRBD1 (6 bases). In germline, CDR1 is MNHEY, CDR2 SMNVEV (reference sequence). The CDR3 sequence is 13 residues long. V was clipped by 4 bases and J by 7 bases, with 12 bases between them. The CDR3 DNA is TGTGCCAGCAGTTGGGCAGGGGTCTATACGCAGTATTTT. Translated: CASSWAGVYTQYF.

This clonotype appeared a few times. V usage is TRBV11-2 and J usage is TRBJ2-3, with D possibly TRBD2 on 6 matching bases. V was cut by 3 bases and J by 2 bases, with 18 bases left in between. Germline CDR1 and CDR2: SGHAT and FQNNGV. This CDR3 spans 17 amino acids. The CDR3 DNA reads as TGTGCCAGCAGCTTGGGTTTTCAAGCGGGTACCACAGATACGCAGTATTTT. Translation gives CASSLGFQAGTTDTQYF.

This clonotype was counted ten times or more. The chain uses TRBV12-3 or TRBV12-4 and TRBJ1-5, with D perhaps matching TRBD1 (5 bases). Trimming left V 5 bases short and J 4 bases short, with 12 bases between. The CDR3 totals 14 residues. The CDR3 loop reads CASSPQGVNQPQHF. The DNA of the CDR3 is TGTGCCAGCAGTCCCCAGGGAGTAAATCAGCCCCAGCATTTT.

This clonotype appeared many times. V gene TRBV20-1 combines with J gene TRBJ1-5; possible D gene TRBD1, 5 bases. V was cut by 3 bases and J by 1 base, with 10 bases left in between. This CDR3 is built from 14 residues. CDR1 and CDR2 from the germline V gene are DFQATT and SNEGSKA (reference sequence). CDR3 sequence reads: CSASSGFSNQPQHF. The DNA for the CDR3 is TGCAGTGCTAGCTCAGGGTTCAGCAATCAGCCCCAGCATTTT.

This clonotype was recorded at least ten times. This sequence joins TRBV5-6 and TRBJ1-2; TRBD1 matches at 7 bases. V lost 3 bases to trimming and J lost 1 base; unmatched junction nucleotides: 9. This CDR3 region has 16 residues. The germline gives CDR1 SGHDT, CDR2 YYEEEE. The DNA of the CDR3 is TGTGCCAGCAGCTGGGAGACAGGGTATCATAACTATGGCTACACCTTC. It is translated as CASSWETGYHNYGYTF.

This clonotype was seen repeatedly, ten times or more. The CDR3 nucleotides are TGTGCCAGCAGTGAATTAAAGGGGTCCATCCACGAGCAGTACTTC. Translating gives CASSELKGSIHEQYF. The chain carries TRBV25-1 and TRBJ2-7, with a weak D call TRBD1 (5 bases). V lost 1 base, J lost 5 bases, and 15 bases lay in between. The CDR3 length is 15 residues. Germline V lookup: CDR1 MGHDK, CDR2 SYGVNS.

This clonotype was seen at least ten times. The V and J genes are TRBV28 and TRBJ2-7, with 10 bases aligning to TRBD2. The trim removed 4 bases at V and 1 base at J, leaving 4 bases unmatched. CDR3 length equals 15 residues. Germline loops: CDR1 MDHEN, CDR2 SYDVKM. The CDR3 is CASSSSGGPSYEQYF. CDR3 bases: TGTGCCAGCAGTTCTAGCGGGGGCCCTTCCTACGAGCAGTACTTC.

The chain employs TRBV7-2 and TRBJ2-7, with TRBD2 identical over 8 bases. The CDR3 is 14 residues long. Germline V gene data show CDR1 as SGHTA and CDR2 as FQGNSA. Trimming took 4 bases from V and 7 from J; bases not matched to a gene: 9. In DNA, the CDR3 is TGTGCCAGCAGCTATAGCGGGACTCCGCCGGAGCAGTACTTC. Its translation is CASSYSGTPPEQYF.

In its sample, this clonotype was seen a few times. This rearrangement joins TRBV29-1 to TRBJ2-2; the D gene could be TRBD1 or TRBD2 (5 bases each). This CDR3 region has 13 residues. In germline, CDR1 is SQVTM, CDR2 ANQGSEA. With 7 bases removed from V and 6 bases from J, the gap between germline ends came to 15 bases. The CDR3 here is CSAPGTSAGELFF. CDR3 nucleotide sequence: TGCAGCGCCCCCGGGACGTCGGCCGGGGAGCTGTTTTTT.

A few counts support this clonotype. The chain couples TRBV5-1 to TRBJ2-2; maybe TRBD2 (7 bases). Germline loops: CDR1 SGHRS, CDR2 YFSETQ. CDR3 size: 15 residues. V shed 3 bases and J shed 4 bases, with 13 bases lying between them. The CDR3 sequence: CASSWAGATTGELFF. CDR3 coding DNA: TGCGCCAGCAGCTGGGCGGGGGCAACCACCGGGGAGCTGTTTTTT.

This clonotype came up many times. This chain connects TRBV6-5 to TRBJ2-5; D is unresolved. Trimming pared 5 bases from V and 5 bases from J, leaving 9 bases between. The germline CDR1 and CDR2 sequences are MNHEY and SVGAGI. CDR3 length: 12 residues. The chain's CDR3 is CASSPTPETQYF. The CDR3 DNA sequence: TGTGCCAGCAGTCCCACCCCGGAGACCCAGTACTTC.

The table lists this clonotype with many counts. The chain links TRBV7-9 to TRBJ2-3, with 10 bases fitting TRBD2. Losses at the gene ends were 5 bases for V and 4 bases for J; bases not matched to a gene: 9. From germline, CDR1 is SEHNR and CDR2 FQNEAQ (reference sequence). The CDR3 runs to 16 residues. The CDR3 protein is CASSPQREGSADTQYF. The CDR3 DNA reads as TGTGCCAGCAGCCCTCAGCGGGAGGGGAGCGCAGATACGCAGTATTTT.

This clonotype was seen at least ten times. This chain links TRBV5-1 with TRBJ2-6; the D is unclear. The CDR3 length is 19 residues. Germline V gives CDR1 SGHRS, CDR2 YFSETQ. V lost 3 bases and J lost 0, with 19 bases in between. For the CDR3, the DNA is TGCGCCAGCAGCTCCGCAAGCTGGACCGAGAGCTCTGGGGCCAACGTCCTGACTTTC. This gives the protein CASSSASWTESSGANVLTF.

The chain has TRBV2 and TRBJ2-3, with 8 bases fitting TRBD2. CDR3 length: 16 residues. From germline, CDR1 is SNHLY and CDR2 FYNNEI. The J segment lost 2 bases and the V segment lost 6 bases, leaving 10 bases of the junction unmatched. CDR3 coding DNA: TGTGCCAGCAGCGGCGCCGGGGGGGGGGCCACAGATACGCAGTATTTT. Protein sequence: CASSGAGGGATDTQYF.

This clonotype was detected many times. The chain couples TRBV4-2 to TRBJ1-1; a possible D gene is TRBD1 (6 bases). The CDR3 totals 16 residues. Germline V gives CDR1 LGHNA, CDR2 YNFKEQ. The germline V and J ends were trimmed by 1 base and 0 bases, with 12 bases remaining between them. As DNA, the CDR3 is TGTGCCAGCAGCCAAGCGGGGGCCGGTATGAACACTGAAGCTTTCTTT. This codes for CASSQAGAGMNTEAFF.

As regards this clonotype: This may stem from a read error, because a much larger clone lies one nucleotide away. The CDR3 ends on some other residue instead of the conserved phenylalanine or tryptophan, so this is likely a read error. V gene TRBV24-1 combines with J gene TRBJ1-3; a possible D gene is TRBD1 (5 bases). CDR1 and CDR2 (germline): KGHDR, SFDVKD. Trimming cost V 0 bases and J 2 bases, with 7 bases left between them. The CDR3 totals 15 residues. DNA of the CDR3: TGTGCCACCAGTGATTTGCGGGGGGCTGGAAACACCATATATCTT. This encodes CATSDLRGAGNTIYL.

This clonotype was seen many times. The chain uses TRBV7-9 and TRBJ2-3; D not resolved. In germline, CDR1 is SEHNR, CDR2 FQNEAQ (reference sequence). Trimming pared 5 bases from V and 0 bases from J, leaving 21 bases between. This CDR3 is 18 amino acids long. The CDR3 nucleotides are TGTGCCAGCAGCACGTCTCGGCTGGTGTTAATGAGCACAGATACGCAGTATTTT. It yields the protein CASSTSRLVLMSTDTQYF. The full variable domain, its missing parts supplied by reference TRBV7-9 and TRBJ2-3, is DTGVSQNPRHKITKRGQNVTFRCDPISEHNRLYWYRQTLGQGPEFLTYFQNEAQLEKSRLLSDRFSAERPKGSFSTLEIQRTEQGDSAMYLCASSTSRLVLMSTDTQYFGPGTRLTVL.

This clonotype was counted ten times or more. V gene TRBV24-1 combines with J gene TRBJ1-5; weak D call: TRBD1 (5 bases). V lost 5 bases to trimming and J lost 6 bases, with 10 bases between them. The CDR3 has 13 amino acids. Germline V gene lookup returns CDR1 KGHDR and CDR2 SFDVKD. CDR3 coding DNA: TGTGCCACCAGTGCAGGGTTAAGTCAGCCCCAGCATTTT. It encodes CATSAGLSQPQHF.

This sequence joins TRBV25-1 and TRBJ1-3; unclear D gene. Deletions cut 3 bases from V and 0 bases from J, with 12 bases between. The CDR3 has 16 amino acids. Germline CDR1 is MGHDK and CDR2 is SYGVNS. CDR3 in DNA: TGTGCCAGCAGTGATTGGATCGGGAACTCTGGAAACACCATATATTTT. Translating gives CASSDWIGNSGNTIYF.

About this clonotype: The junction differs from germline at one of its ends, possibly a read error. This chain joins TRBV3-1 and TRBJ2-5, with D maybe TRBD2 (5 bases). CDR3 length: 15 amino acids. CDR1 is LGHDT and CDR2 is YNNKEL in the germline V gene (reference sequence). CDR3 in DNA: TGTGCCAGCAGCCGAACACTAGAGCGGCAAGAGGCCCAGTACTTC. It specifies CASSRTLERQEAQYF.

In the case of this clonotype: Likely a read error: the CDR3 ends without its conserved phenylalanine or tryptophan. V is TRBV27 and J is TRBJ1-4; TRBD1 matches 9 bases. The CDR3 totals 15 residues. Looked up from germline, CDR1 is MNHEY and CDR2 is SMNVEV (reference sequence). Trimming took 6 bases from V and 3 from J; bases not matched to a gene: 5. CDR3 DNA sequence: TGTGCCAGCAGGGGGACAGGGTTAGCTAATGAAAAACTGTTTCTT. Translated: CASRGTGLANEKLFL.

This clonotype has a count of ten or more. The V and J genes are TRBV9 and TRBJ2-7; D is uncertain. With 3 bases removed from V and 0 bases from J, the gap between germline ends came to 10 bases. The CDR3 consists of 14 residues. Germline-derived CDR1 and CDR2 are SGDLS and YYNGEE. CDR3 DNA: TGTGCCAGCAGCGCCTCCACGAGCTCCTACGAGCAGTACTTC. Protein product: CASSASTSSYEQYF.

This clonotype has a single count. J is TRBJ1-1 and V is TRBV4-3, with D unclear. This CDR3 is 13 amino acids long. Trimming left V 3 bases short and J 4 bases short, with 9 bases between. Germline V gene lookup returns CDR1 LGHNA and CDR2 YSLEER. The CDR3 sequence is CASSHLARTEAFF. The CDR3 DNA follows: TGCGCCAGCAGCCATCTGGCCCGCACTGAAGCTTTCTTT.

This clonotype was detected only a few times. The J gene is TRBJ2-2, the V gene TRBV20-1; no firm D call. Trimming stripped 1 base from V and 0 bases from J, with 9 bases between. The CDR3 length is 15 residues. CDR1 and CDR2 (germline): DFQATT, SNEGSKA (reference sequence). The CDR3 bases are TGCAGTGCTAGAGCACGGCCTGCGAACACCGGGGAGCTGTTTTTT. Its translation: CSARARPANTGELFF.

V and J are TRBV15 and TRBJ1-5; D unresolved. CDR1 and CDR2 from the germline V gene are LNHNV and YYDKDF (reference sequence). The CDR3 spans 12 residues. V lost 1 base, J lost 8 bases, and 6 bases lay in between. The CDR3 protein is CATSRVGEPQHF. In nucleotides, the CDR3 is TGTGCCACCAGCAGAGTGGGTGAGCCCCAGCATTTT.